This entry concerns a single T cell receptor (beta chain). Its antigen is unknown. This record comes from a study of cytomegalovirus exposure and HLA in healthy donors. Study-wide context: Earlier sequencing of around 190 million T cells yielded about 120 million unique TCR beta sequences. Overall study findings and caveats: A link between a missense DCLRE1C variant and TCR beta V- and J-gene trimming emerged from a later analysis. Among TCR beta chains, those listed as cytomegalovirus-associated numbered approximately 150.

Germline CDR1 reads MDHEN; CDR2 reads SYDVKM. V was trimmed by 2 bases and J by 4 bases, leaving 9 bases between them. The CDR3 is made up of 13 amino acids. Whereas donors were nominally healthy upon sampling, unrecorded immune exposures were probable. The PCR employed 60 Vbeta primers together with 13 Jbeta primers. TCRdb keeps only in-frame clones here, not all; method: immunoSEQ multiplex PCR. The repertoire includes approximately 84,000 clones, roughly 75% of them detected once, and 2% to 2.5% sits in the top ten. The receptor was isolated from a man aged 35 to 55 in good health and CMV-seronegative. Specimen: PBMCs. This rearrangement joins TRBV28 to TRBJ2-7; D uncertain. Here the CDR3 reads CASSLPGGYEQYF. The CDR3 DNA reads TGTGCCAGCAGTTTACCGGGTGGATACGAGCAGTACTTC.